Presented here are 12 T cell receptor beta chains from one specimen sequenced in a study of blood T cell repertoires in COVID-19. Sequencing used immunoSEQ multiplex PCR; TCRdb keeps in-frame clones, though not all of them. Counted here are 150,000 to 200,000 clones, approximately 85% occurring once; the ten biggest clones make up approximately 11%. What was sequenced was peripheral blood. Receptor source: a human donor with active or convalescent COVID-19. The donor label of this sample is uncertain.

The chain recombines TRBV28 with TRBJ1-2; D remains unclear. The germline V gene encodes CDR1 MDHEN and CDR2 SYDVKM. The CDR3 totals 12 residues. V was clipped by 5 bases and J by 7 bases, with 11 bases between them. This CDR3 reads CASSNEPFGYTF. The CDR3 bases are TGTGCCAGCAGTAACGAGCCTTTTGGCTACACCTTC.

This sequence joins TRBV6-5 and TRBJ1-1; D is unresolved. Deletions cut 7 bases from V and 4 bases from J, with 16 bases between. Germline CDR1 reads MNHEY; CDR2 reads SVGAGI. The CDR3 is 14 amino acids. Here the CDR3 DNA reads TGTGCCAGCACGAAGGCGGGGATGGTCACTGAAGCTTTCTTT. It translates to CASTKAGMVTEAFF.

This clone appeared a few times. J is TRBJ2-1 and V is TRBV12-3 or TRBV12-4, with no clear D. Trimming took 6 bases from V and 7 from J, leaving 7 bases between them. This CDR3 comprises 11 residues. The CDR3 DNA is TGTGCCAGCAGCCCGGGTAATGAGCAGTTCTTC. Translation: CASSPGNEQFF.

CDR3 bases: TGCAGCGTAGCCGACAGGGTTCAAGCCTACGAGCAGTACTTC. Its protein is CSVADRVQAYEQYF. The chain combines TRBV29-1 with TRBJ2-7; 7 nucleotides agree with TRBD1. After removal of 6 bases from V and 2 bases from J, the junction contained 10 bases not matched to a gene. Germline V lookup: CDR1 SQVTM, CDR2 ANQGSEA. This CDR3 is 14 amino acids long.

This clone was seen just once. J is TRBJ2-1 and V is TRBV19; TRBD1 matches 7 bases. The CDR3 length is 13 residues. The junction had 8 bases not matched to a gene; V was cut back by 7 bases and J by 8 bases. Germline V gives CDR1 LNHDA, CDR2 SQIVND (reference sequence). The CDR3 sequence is CASKLQGTDEQFF. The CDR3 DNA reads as TGTGCCAGTAAATTACAGGGGACCGATGAGCAGTTCTTC.

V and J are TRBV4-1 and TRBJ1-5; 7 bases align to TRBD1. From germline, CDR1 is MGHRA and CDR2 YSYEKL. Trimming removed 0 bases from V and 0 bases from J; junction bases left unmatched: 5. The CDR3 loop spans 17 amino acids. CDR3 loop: CASSQDPGQISNQPQHF. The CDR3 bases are TGCGCCAGCAGCCAAGATCCGGGACAGATTAGCAATCAGCCCCAGCATTTT.

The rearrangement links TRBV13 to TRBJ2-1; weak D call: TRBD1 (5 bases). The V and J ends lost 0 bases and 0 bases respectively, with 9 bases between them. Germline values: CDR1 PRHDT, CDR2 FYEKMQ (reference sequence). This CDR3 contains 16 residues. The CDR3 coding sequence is TGTGCCAGCAGCTTAGGGACAGAAAGCTCCTACAATGAGCAGTTCTTC. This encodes CASSLGTESSYNEQFF.

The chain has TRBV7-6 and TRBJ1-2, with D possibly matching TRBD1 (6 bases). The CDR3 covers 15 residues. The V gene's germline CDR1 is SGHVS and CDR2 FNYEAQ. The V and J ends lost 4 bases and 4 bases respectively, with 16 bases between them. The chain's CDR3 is CASSSTGNQGYGYTF. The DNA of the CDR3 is TGTGCCAGCAGCTCCACAGGGAATCAGGGCTATGGCTACACCTTC.

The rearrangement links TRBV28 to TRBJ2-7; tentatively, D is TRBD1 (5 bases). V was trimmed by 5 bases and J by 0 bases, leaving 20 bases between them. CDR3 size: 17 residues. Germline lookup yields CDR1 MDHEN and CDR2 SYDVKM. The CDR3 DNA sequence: TGTGCCAGCAGTCCACCCCCGGCAGGGCCGAGCTCCTACGAGCAGTACTTC. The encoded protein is CASSPPPAGPSSYEQYF.

CDR3: CAISGSSGGGQETQYF. As DNA, the CDR3 is TGTGCCATCAGTGGATCTAGCGGGGGGGGCCAAGAGACCCAGTACTTC. The genes are TRBV10-3 and TRBJ2-5, with 12 bases fitting TRBD2. The CDR3 extends over 16 amino acids. The V gene's germline CDR1 is ENHRY and CDR2 SYGVKD. V lost 4 bases, J lost 1 base, and 4 bases stayed unmatched.

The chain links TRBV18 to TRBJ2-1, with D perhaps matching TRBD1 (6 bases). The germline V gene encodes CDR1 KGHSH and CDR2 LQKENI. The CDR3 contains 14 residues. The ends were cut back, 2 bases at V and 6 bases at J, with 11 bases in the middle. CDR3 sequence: CASSPLGGGNEQFF. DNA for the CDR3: TGTGCCAGCTCACCATTAGGGGGTGGCAATGAGCAGTTCTTC.

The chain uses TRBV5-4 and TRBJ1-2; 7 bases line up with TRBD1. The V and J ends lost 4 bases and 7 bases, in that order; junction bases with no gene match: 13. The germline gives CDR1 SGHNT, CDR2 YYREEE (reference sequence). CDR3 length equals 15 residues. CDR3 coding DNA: TGTGCCAGCAGCCAATGGGACAGCAGACCGGTTGGCTACACCTTC. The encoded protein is CASSQWDSRPVGYTF.